Listed below are T cell receptor beta chains from one sample, sequenced in a study of blood T cell repertoires in COVID-19. Sequencing used immunoSEQ multiplex PCR; TCRdb keeps in-frame clones, though not all of them. This table has approximately 90,000 clones, 75% to 90% appearing once. The specimen sequenced was peripheral blood. The receptor set was obtained from a woman between 65 and 79 years old with acute or convalescent COVID-19. Both conserved end residues are part of each CDR3. Some rows have no size entry. The others give once, few or many, or a class for an expanded clone.

CDR3: CASSLGQRGGGQETQYF
V: TRBV4-1
size: NA

CDR3: CASSIGGSAGANVLTF
V: TRBV11-3
size: NA

CDR3: CASRVEVETQYF
V: TRBV5-1
size: NA

CDR3: CASSNTGSRFEQYF
V: TRBV4-1
size: NA

CDR3: CASSPVQETQYF
V: TRBV18
size: NA

CDR3: CASSYGLASVNEQFF
V: TRBV6-6
size: NA

CDR3: CASIGQGVTYGYTF
V: TRBV5-5
size: NA

CDR3: CASTAGGTGNNEKLFF
V: TRBV2
size: NA

CDR3: CASSEAGRDYGGEAFF
V: TRBV6-1
size: once

CDR3: CASRREKNTGELFF
V: TRBV6-5
size: NA

CDR3: CASSSNNQPQHF
V: TRBV27
size: NA

CDR3: CASSLAGTVYGYTF
V: TRBV7-9
size: NA

CDR3: CAIGAGLAYEQYF
V: TRBV10-3
size: NA

CDR3: CASRTGGLDQPQHF
V: TRBV6-5
size: NA

CDR3: CASSQSRRTMNTEAFF
V: TRBV7-9
size: once

CDR3: CASSYTVLGDGYTF
V: TRBV6-5
size: NA

CDR3: CASSSGLAGRYNEQFF
V: TRBV6-5
size: NA

CDR3: CAISLGQGYGYTF
V: TRBV10-3
size: NA

CDR3: CASAVQSYGYTF
V: TRBV12-3/TRBV12-4
size: NA

CDR3: CASSDSGTGKNIQYF
V: TRBV6-6
size: NA

CDR3: CASSLGQGNTGELFF
V: TRBV5-1
size: NA

CDR3: CATKDRYYEQYF
V: TRBV19
size: NA

CDR3: CASSLGEGGLTANEKLFF
V: TRBV5-1
size: NA

CDR3: CASSPIPRPPRYNSPLHF
V: TRBV18
size: NA

CDR3: CASSRPGLAGETQYF
V: TRBV19
size: NA

CDR3: CASSPGTSGGKQFF
V: TRBV28
size: NA

CDR3: CASSITQGQGGRWAFF
V: TRBV28
size: NA

CDR3: CASSQGLAGVLSTDTQYF
V: TRBV4-1
size: NA

CDR3: CATSDLPISGHGTDTQYF
V: TRBV24-1
size: once

CDR3: CASSYPGQGDGYTF
V: TRBV5-6
size: NA

CDR3: CASSERQWAIDNSPLHF
V: TRBV2
size: NA

CDR3: CASSLGGTGTYGYTF
V: TRBV5-5
size: few

CDR3: CASRAGTTTTNYTF
V: TRBV2
size: NA

CDR3: CASSSKGVEAAPQHF
V: TRBV19
size: NA

CDR3: CASSLGREYREQFF
V: TRBV11-2
size: NA

CDR3: CASIGLAGGPTNTGELFF
V: TRBV27
size: NA

CDR3: CASSPRDRGLGNEKLFF
V: TRBV3-1/TRBV3-2
size: NA

CDR3: CASSFGIAAGGGNYGYTF
V: TRBV5-6
size: NA

CDR3: CASSLEGTANSPLHF
V: TRBV7-9
size: NA

CDR3: CASSYPGGSGQPQHF
V: TRBV6-2/TRBV6-3
size: NA